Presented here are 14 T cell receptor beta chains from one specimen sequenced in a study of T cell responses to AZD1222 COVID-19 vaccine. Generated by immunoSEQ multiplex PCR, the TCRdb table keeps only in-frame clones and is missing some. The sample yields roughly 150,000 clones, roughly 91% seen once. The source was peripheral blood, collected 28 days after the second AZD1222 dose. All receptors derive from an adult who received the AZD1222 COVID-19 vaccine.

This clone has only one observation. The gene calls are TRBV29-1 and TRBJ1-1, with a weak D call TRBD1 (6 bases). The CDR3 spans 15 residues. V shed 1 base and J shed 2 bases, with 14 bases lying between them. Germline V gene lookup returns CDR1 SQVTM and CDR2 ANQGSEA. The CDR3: CSVEVLSGANTEAFF. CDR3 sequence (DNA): TGCAGCGTTGAAGTGCTCTCGGGGGCAAACACTGAAGCTTTCTTT.

CDR3 DNA sequence: TGTGCCAGCAGCCTCTCACCGGGACTTAACACCGGGGAGCTGTTTTTT. Protein: CASSLSPGLNTGELFF. The chain has TRBV4-2 and TRBJ2-2, with D tentatively TRBD2 (6 bases). Deletions cut 4 bases from V and 2 bases from J, with 14 bases between. Germline CDR1 LGHNA, CDR2 YNFKEQ. The CDR3 totals 16 residues.

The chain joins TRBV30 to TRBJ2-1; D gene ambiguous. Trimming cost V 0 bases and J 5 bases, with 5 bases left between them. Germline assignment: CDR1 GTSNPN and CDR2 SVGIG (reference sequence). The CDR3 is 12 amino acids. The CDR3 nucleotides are TGTGCCTGGAGTGTACAACACAATGAGCAGTTCTTC. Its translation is CAWSVQHNEQFF.

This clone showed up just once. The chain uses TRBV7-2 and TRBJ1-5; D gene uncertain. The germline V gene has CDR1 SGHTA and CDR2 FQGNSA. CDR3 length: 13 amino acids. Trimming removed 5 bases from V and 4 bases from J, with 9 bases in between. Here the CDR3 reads CASSTWENQPQHF. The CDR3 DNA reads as TGTGCCAGCAGCACCTGGGAAAATCAGCCCCAGCATTTT.

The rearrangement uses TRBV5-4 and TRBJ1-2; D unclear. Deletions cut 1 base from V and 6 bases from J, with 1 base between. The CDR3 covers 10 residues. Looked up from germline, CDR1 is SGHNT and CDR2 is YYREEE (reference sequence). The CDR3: CASSLNGYTF. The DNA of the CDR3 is TGTGCCAGCAGCTTGAATGGCTACACCTTC.

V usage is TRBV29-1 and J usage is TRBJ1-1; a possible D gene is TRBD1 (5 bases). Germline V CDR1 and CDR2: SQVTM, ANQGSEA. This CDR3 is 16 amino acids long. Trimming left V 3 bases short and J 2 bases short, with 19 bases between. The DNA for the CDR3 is TGCAGCGTTGATGGGGTGGGTCGGGGGACTAACACTGAAGCTTTCTTT. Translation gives CSVDGVGRGTNTEAFF.

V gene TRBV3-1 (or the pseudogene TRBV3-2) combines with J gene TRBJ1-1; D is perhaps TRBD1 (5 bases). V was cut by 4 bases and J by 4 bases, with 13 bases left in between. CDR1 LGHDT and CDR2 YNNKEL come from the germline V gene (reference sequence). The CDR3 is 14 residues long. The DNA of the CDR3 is TGTGCCAGCAGCCCCAGGGTTATGAGCACTGAAGCTTTCTTT. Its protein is CASSPRVMSTEAFF.

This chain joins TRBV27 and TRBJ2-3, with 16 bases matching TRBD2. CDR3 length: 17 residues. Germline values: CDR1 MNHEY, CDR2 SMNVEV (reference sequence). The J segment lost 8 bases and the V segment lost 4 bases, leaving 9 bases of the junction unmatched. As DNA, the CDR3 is TGTGCCAGCAGTTCTCCGGGACTAGCGGGGGGGCCAACTACGCAGTATTTT. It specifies CASSSPGLAGGPTTQYF.

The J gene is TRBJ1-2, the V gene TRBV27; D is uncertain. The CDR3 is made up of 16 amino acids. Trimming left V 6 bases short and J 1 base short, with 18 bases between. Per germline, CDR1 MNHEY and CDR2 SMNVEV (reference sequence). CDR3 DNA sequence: TGTGCCAGCAGCGTCCTGGGGAACCTATTTAACTATGGCTACACCTTC. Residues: CASSVLGNLFNYGYTF.

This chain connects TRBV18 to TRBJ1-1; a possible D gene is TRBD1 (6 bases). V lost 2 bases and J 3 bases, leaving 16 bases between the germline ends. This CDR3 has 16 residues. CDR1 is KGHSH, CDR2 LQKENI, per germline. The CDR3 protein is CASSPVTGAGDTEAFF. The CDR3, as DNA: TGTGCCAGCTCACCAGTGACGGGGGCTGGCGACACTGAAGCTTTCTTT.

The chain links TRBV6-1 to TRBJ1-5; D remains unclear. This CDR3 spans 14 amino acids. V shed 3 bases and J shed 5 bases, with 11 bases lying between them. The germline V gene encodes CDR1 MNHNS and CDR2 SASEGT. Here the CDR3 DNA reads TGTGCCAGCAGTGATCAAGGTCCTTATCAGCCCCAGCATTTT. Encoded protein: CASSDQGPYQPQHF.

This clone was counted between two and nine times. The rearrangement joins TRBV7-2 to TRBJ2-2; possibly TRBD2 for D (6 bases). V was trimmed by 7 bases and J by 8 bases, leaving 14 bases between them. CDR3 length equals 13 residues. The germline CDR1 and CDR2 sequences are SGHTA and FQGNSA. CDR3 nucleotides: TGTGCCAGCACACTTGGGACTCTGGGGGAGCTGTTTTTT. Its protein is CASTLGTLGELFF.

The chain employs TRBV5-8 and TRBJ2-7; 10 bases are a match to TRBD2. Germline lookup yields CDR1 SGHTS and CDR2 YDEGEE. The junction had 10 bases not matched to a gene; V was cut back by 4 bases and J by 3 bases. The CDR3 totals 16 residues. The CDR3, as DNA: TGTGCCAGCAGCCGCCCTGGGACTAGCGACTTCTACGAGCAGTACTTC. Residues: CASSRPGTSDFYEQYF.

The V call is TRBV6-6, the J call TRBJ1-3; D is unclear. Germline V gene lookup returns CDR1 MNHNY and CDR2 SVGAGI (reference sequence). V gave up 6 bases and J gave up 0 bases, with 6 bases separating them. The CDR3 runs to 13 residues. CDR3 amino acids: CASRSLSGNTIYF. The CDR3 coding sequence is TGTGCCAGCAGATCCCTCTCTGGAAACACCATATATTTT.